This T cell receptor (beta chain) emerged from a study of response to subunit inactivated influenza vaccine. As to this clonotype: Its specificity is unknown.

CDR1 and CDR2 from the germline V gene are SGHRS and YFSETQ. The CDR3 extends over 14 amino acids. V was cut by 0 bases and J by 3 bases, with 7 bases left in between. MiXCR, applied by TCRdb to the RT-PCR reads, yields one record per CDR3 protein. The sample shows roughly 710,000 distinct CDR3 sequences, less than 15% of them seen only once. The study's findings and limits: The authors suggested that every seasonal influenza vaccination recruits few new T cells.

This receptor was taken from a man in his forties or fifties who received an inactivated influenza vaccine. The material was PBMCs from blood, obtained 14 to 15 days before vaccination. The gene calls are TRBV5-1 and TRBJ2-1; perhaps D is TRBD1 or TRBD2 (5 bases each). The CDR3 DNA follows: TGCGCCAGCAGCTTGGGGGACCACTACAATGAGCAGTTCTTC. Translated, it gives CASSLGDHYNEQFF.